Below are 24 T cell receptor beta chains sequenced from a single sample in a study of post-analysis software for immune sequencing data. Included in the TCR beta cDNA libraries were unique molecular identifiers. MiXCR, run by TCRdb on the PCR reads, gives a single entry per CDR3 protein. The sample has around 770,000 distinct CDR3 sequences, around 45% seen once. The antigens for these receptors are not known. Study-wide points: Controls showed lower frequencies than patients for roughly five TRBV segments, and TRBV5-6, TRBV5-1 and TRBV20-1 were among these.

The material sequenced was blood. All receptors come from a girl aged 10 to 17 with multiple sclerosis.

The chain is built from TRBV20-1 and TRBJ2-1; possible D gene TRBD2, 6 bases. V was pared by 1 base and J by 2 bases, with 9 bases between. CDR1 DFQATT and CDR2 SNEGSKA come from the germline V gene (reference sequence). This CDR3 is built from 14 residues. CDR3: CSARVAGPYNEQFF. The CDR3, as DNA: TGCAGTGCTAGAGTGGCGGGACCCTACAATGAGCAGTTCTTC.

This clonotype has a handful of counts. This chain joins TRBV12-3 or TRBV12-4 and TRBJ2-7; 13 nucleotides line up with TRBD2. CDR3 length: 16 residues. The V segment lost 1 base and the J segment 2 bases; nucleotides outside the gene matches: 2. Here the CDR3 reads CASSLGTSGRPYEQYF. The CDR3 region has the DNA TGTGCCAGCAGTTTAGGGACTAGCGGGAGACCCTACGAGCAGTACTTC.

The chain is built from TRBV20-1 and TRBJ2-3; TRBD1 aligns across 11 bases. CDR3 length: 17 residues. Germline CDR1 reads DFQATT; CDR2 reads SNEGSKA (reference sequence). Trimming removed 3 bases from V and 6 bases from J; junction bases left unmatched: 14. The DNA of the CDR3 is TGCAGTGCTAGCCCCCTCCCGGGACAGGGGGTATCGGATACGCAGTATTTT. Its protein is CSASPLPGQGVSDTQYF.

This clonotype was detected ten times or more. This chain's CDR3 is CASSPQAGEMNTQYF. DNA of the CDR3: TGTGCCAGCAGCCCCCAAGCGGGAGAAATGAATACGCAGTATTTT. The rearrangement joins TRBV7-2 to TRBJ2-3; 8 bases are shared with TRBD2. Trimming at V came to 5 bases and at J to 7 bases, leaving 11 bases not matched to a gene. Per the germline V gene, CDR1 is SGHTA and CDR2 is FQGNSA. The CDR3 runs to 15 residues.

This clonotype occurred a few times. The genes are TRBV7-9 and TRBJ2-5; unclear D gene. Deletions cut 5 bases from V and 0 bases from J, with 10 bases between. This CDR3 has 14 residues. In germline, CDR1 is SEHNR, CDR2 FQNEAQ (reference sequence). The CDR3 spells CASSPWRHQETQYF. CDR3 DNA sequence: TGTGCCAGCAGCCCCTGGAGACACCAAGAGACCCAGTACTTC.

The J gene is TRBJ1-1, the V gene TRBV5-1; 8 bases match TRBD1. CDR1 is SGHRS and CDR2 is YFSETQ in the germline V gene. This CDR3 comprises 13 residues. V trimming: 4 bases; J trimming: 3 bases; junction bases outside the gene matches: 2. CDR3 nucleotide sequence: TGCGCCAGCAGCAGGACAGGGTACACTGAAGCTTTCTTT. Its translation is CASSRTGYTEAFF. The variable domain in full, completed from reference TRBV5-1 and TRBJ1-1, reads KAGVTQTPRYLIKTRGQQVTLSCSPISGHRSVSWYQQTPGQGLQFLFEYFSETQRNKGNFPGRFSGRQFSNSRSEMNVSTLELGDSALYLCASSRTGYTEAFFGQGTRLTVV.

This clonotype was picked up many times. The rearrangement links TRBV10-3 to TRBJ2-7; D tentatively reads TRBD1 or TRBD2 (5 bases each). This CDR3 contains 15 residues. Per germline, CDR1 ENHRY and CDR2 SYGVKD. V was pared by 3 bases and J by 2 bases, with 14 bases between. The CDR3 DNA reads TGTGCCATCAGTGACCCCGGGACGGCTGCCTACGAGCAGTACTTC. Translating it yields CAISDPGTAAYEQYF.

This clonotype was observed a handful of times. V and J are TRBV20-1 and TRBJ2-7; no reliable D call. This CDR3 has 13 amino acids. Trimming shortened V by 0 bases and J by 2 bases, and 8 bases separated the two germline ends. CDR1 is DFQATT and CDR2 is SNEGSKA in the germline V gene (reference sequence). The CDR3, as DNA: TGCAGTGCTAGAGACCCCACAGCCTACGAGCAGTACTTC. This encodes CSARDPTAYEQYF.

DNA for the CDR3: TGTGCCAGTGAGACTATATACAATGAGCAGTTCTTC. Protein product: CASETIYNEQFF. V usage is TRBV6-2 or TRBV6-3 and J usage is TRBJ2-1, with D possibly being TRBD2 (5 bases). V was trimmed by 9 bases and J by 4 bases, leaving 10 bases between them. The CDR3 spans 12 residues. Germline V gives CDR1 MNHEY, CDR2 SVGEGT.

The chain employs TRBV5-6 and TRBJ1-5, with 8 bases lining up with TRBD1. The junction had 6 bases not matched to a gene; V was cut back by 2 bases and J by 2 bases. Germline V lookup: CDR1 SGHDT, CDR2 YYEEEE. The length of the CDR3 is 16 residues. Written as DNA, the CDR3 is TGTGCCAGCAGCTTAGGCAGGGGGCCTGGCAATCAGCCCCAGCATTTT. It encodes CASSLGRGPGNQPQHF. Complete variable domain (other parts from reference TRBV5-6 and TRBJ1-5): DAGVTQSPTHLIKTRGQQVTLRCSPKSGHDTVSWYQQALGQGPQFIFQYYEEEERQRGNFPDRFSGHQFPNYSSELNVNALLLGDSALYLCASSLGRGPGNQPQHFGDGTRLSIL.

The rearrangement joins TRBV20-1 to TRBJ1-1, with D maybe TRBD1 (6 bases). The CDR3 has 11 amino acids. Germline V gene data show CDR1 as DFQATT and CDR2 as SNEGSKA (reference sequence). Trimming removed 6 bases at V and 8 bases at J, with 13 bases between. The CDR3 spells CSASPRGEAFF. The DNA of the CDR3 is TGCAGTGCCTCTCCAAGGGGGGAAGCTTTCTTT.

This rearrangement joins TRBV5-1 to TRBJ2-4; D may be TRBD1 (6 bases). With the DNA end fitting TRBJ2-7 better, the J assignment may be wrong. The germline CDR1 and CDR2 sequences are SGHRS and YFSETQ. The CDR3 runs 14 residues. The CDR3 spells CASSLEQGQDEQYF. The DNA of the CDR3 is TGCGCCAGCAGCTTGGAACAGGGACAAGACGAGCAGTACTTC.

This chain uses TRBV6-6 with TRBJ2-3; D is uncertain. Trimming stripped 0 bases from V and 4 bases from J, with 8 bases between. This CDR3 contains 14 residues. Germline-derived CDR1 and CDR2 are MNHNY and SVGAGI (reference sequence). The CDR3 region is CASSYSAGPDTQYF. Written as DNA, the CDR3 is TGTGCCAGCAGTTACTCCGCAGGCCCAGATACGCAGTATTTT.

V and J are TRBV5-1 and TRBJ1-1; D is unresolved. CDR3 length: 14 residues. CDR1 and CDR2 from the germline V gene are SGHRS and YFSETQ. Between the trimmed V and J ends, which lost 5 bases and 5 bases, there was a span of 16 bases. CDR3 nucleotide sequence: TGCGCCAGCAGAGAGGAACATTTGCGAACTGAAGCTTTCTTT. This encodes CASREEHLRTEAFF. The full variable domain, with the rest looked up from reference TRBV5-1 and TRBJ1-1, is KAGVTQTPRYLIKTRGQQVTLSCSPISGHRSVSWYQQTPGQGLQFLFEYFSETQRNKGNFPGRFSGRQFSNSRSEMNVSTLELGDSALYLCASREEHLRTEAFFGQGTRLTVV.

In its sample, this clonotype was seen a few times. The chain is built from TRBV29-1 and TRBJ2-5; weak D call: TRBD2 (5 bases). Looked up from germline, CDR1 is SQVTM and CDR2 is ANQGSEA. The CDR3 runs 16 residues. The ends were cut back, 7 bases at V and 5 bases at J, with 26 bases in the middle. CDR3 loop: CSAAGQDGTSSETQYF. CDR3 DNA: TGCAGCGCCGCCGGGCAGGATGGCACTAGTTCGGAGACCCAGTACTTC.

The chain combines TRBV20-1 with TRBJ1-5; D not certain. This CDR3 contains 13 residues. The germline V and J ends were trimmed by 2 bases and 3 bases, with 8 bases remaining between them. Germline-derived CDR1 and CDR2 are DFQATT and SNEGSKA (reference sequence). The CDR3 nucleotides are TGCAGTGCTAGATGGCAGTCCAATCAGCCCCAGCATTTT. It translates to CSARWQSNQPQHF.

The CDR3 coding sequence is TGTGCCAGCTGGCTTGGGTATGGCTACACCTTC. It yields the protein CASWLGYGYTF. This rearrangement joins TRBV27 to TRBJ1-2, with D unresolved. This CDR3 contains 11 residues. Trimming left V 8 bases short and J 5 bases short, with 9 bases between. The germline gives CDR1 MNHEY, CDR2 SMNVEV (reference sequence).

This clonotype was seen more than once but under ten times. The V and J genes are TRBV6-1 and TRBJ2-5, with 8 bases that match TRBD1. This CDR3 contains 15 residues. CDR1 is MNHNS and CDR2 is SASEGT in the germline V gene. Losses at the gene ends were 6 bases for V and 4 bases for J; bases not matched to a gene: 10. The CDR3 is CASRTGESVPETQYF. The CDR3 DNA is TGTGCCAGCAGGACAGGGGAGTCGGTTCCAGAGACCCAGTACTTC.

The chain recombines TRBV19 with TRBJ2-7, with TRBD1 as a possible D gene (6 bases). From germline, CDR1 is LNHDA and CDR2 SQIVND (reference sequence). CDR3 length: 17 amino acids. The germline V and J ends were trimmed by 3 bases and 0 bases, with 18 bases remaining between them. Here the CDR3 DNA reads TGTGCCAGTAGTATCTTTCGGGACATACGCTACTCCTACGAGCAGTACTTC. It codes for CASSIFRDIRYSYEQYF.

The chain employs TRBV15 and TRBJ1-2; possible D gene TRBD1, 5 bases. The germline CDR1 and CDR2 sequences are LNHNV and YYDKDF (reference sequence). This CDR3 contains 15 residues. V lost 1 base and J 2 bases, leaving 11 bases between the germline ends. The CDR3 is CATSRVSGRNYGYTF. DNA for the CDR3: TGTGCCACCAGCAGAGTATCGGGACGGAACTATGGCTACACCTTC.

This clonotype came up a few times. The chain combines TRBV20-1 with TRBJ2-7; 9 bases are a match to TRBD1. Germline trimming cut 0 bases from V and 0 bases from J; bases unmatched to any gene: 9. This CDR3 has 17 amino acids. Germline V CDR1 and CDR2: DFQATT, SNEGSKA (reference sequence). In nucleotides, the CDR3 is TGCAGTGCTAGAGACCTCACAGGGGGCGACTACTCCTACGAGCAGTACTTC. Its translation: CSARDLTGGDYSYEQYF.

This chain connects TRBV12-3 or TRBV12-4 to TRBJ2-5; 8 bases fit TRBD1. V dropped 8 bases and J dropped 1; count of bases not matched to a gene: 6. The CDR3 totals 14 residues. The CDR3 nucleotides are TGTGCCAGCGGGTGGGGACAGGCCCAAGAGACCCAGTACTTC. Translating it yields CASGWGQAQETQYF.

This rearrangement joins TRBV28 to TRBJ2-3; 10 positions agree with TRBD2. The length of the CDR3 is 14 residues. V shed 6 bases, J shed 4 bases, and the junction held 4 bases outside the gene matches. Germline V lookup: CDR1 MDHEN, CDR2 SYDVKM. In DNA, the CDR3 is TGTGCCAGCAGGCTAGCGGGAGAGGCAGATACGCAGTATTTT. Translated, it gives CASRLAGEADTQYF. Together with reference TRBV28 and TRBJ2-3, the CDR3 gives the full variable domain: DVKVTQSSRYLVKRTGEKVFLECVQDMDHENMFWYRQDPGLGLRLIYFSYDVKMKEKGDIPEGYSVSREKKERFSLILESASTNQTSMYLCASRLAGEADTQYFGPGTRLTVL.

A few counts support this clonotype. The J gene is TRBJ2-5, the V gene TRBV20-1; 13 bases line up with TRBD2. Germline CDR1 is DFQATT and CDR2 is SNEGSKA (reference sequence). V lost 5 bases and J lost 5; bases outside the gene matches: 5. The CDR3 extends over 14 amino acids. The DNA for the CDR3 is TGCAGTGCTCGACTAGCGGGAGGAACGGAGACCCAGTACTTC. Its protein is CSARLAGGTETQYF.